This T cell receptor (beta chain) comes out of a study of response to subunit inactivated influenza vaccine (dated by TCRdb to 2016 to 2018). For context, the study as a whole: To follow how T cells responded to a trivalent subunit inactivated influenza vaccine, the researchers relied on deep quantitative profiling of the T cell receptor repertoire. What the study reported, not specific to this receptor: The authors proposed that each seasonal influenza vaccination may bring in only a limited number of new T cells.

V is clipped by 6 bases and J by 4 bases, and the sequence between their germline boundaries is 13 bases long. Taken from cysteine to phenylalanine, the CDR3 has 14 residues. Only the CDR3 region is kept as DNA, spanning 42 bases read in frame from base 1. Per the germline V gene, SNHLY is the CDR1 and FYNNEI is the CDR2. Note on this clonotype: No cognate antigen has been identified for it. Per-base qualities were not stored, and no clone one base away is much larger.

Library construction relied on RT-PCR. Instrument used: Illumina HiSeq 2500. The public reads were run again by TCRdb, first through fastp at Q25 and then through MiXCR, and only productive beta chains were kept. When rows share a CDR3 protein, they turn into one entry using the most common DNA and genes. The sample contains approximately 170,000 distinct CDR3 sequences, approximately 15% of them found a single time. The top ten clones comprise about 28% of the sample. The chain uses TRBV2 and TRBJ2-1, with no confident D gene call. The sequence was obtained from a middle-aged man who received an inactivated influenza vaccine. Donor details come from another sample of the same person, matched by shared clones. Sequenced here: CD8+ T cells sorted from PBMCs, sampled less than 6 days after vaccination. CDR3 protein: CASSVAGPYNEQFF. The DNA sequence is as follows: TGTGCCAGCAGCGTAGCCGGGCCATACAATGAGCAGTTCTTC.